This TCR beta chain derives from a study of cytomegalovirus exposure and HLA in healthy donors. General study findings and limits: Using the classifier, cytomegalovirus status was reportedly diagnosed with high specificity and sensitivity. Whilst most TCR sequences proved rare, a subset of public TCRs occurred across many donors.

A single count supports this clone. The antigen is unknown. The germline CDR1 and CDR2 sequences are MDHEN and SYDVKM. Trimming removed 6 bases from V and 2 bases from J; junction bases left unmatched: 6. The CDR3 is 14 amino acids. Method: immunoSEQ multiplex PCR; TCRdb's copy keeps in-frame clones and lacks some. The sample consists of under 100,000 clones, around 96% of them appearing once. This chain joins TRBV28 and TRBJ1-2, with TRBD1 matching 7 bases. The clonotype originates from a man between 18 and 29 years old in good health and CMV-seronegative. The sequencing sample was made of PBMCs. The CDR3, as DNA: TGTGCCAGCAGCCGACAGGGCCCCAACTATGGCTACACCTTC. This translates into CASSRQGPNYGYTF.